Listed here are 18 T cell receptor beta chains from one sample, sequenced in a study of T-cell reconstitution after alpha-beta-depleted transplantation in children. Preparation of the TCRbeta library was carried out with unique molecular identifiers. TCRdb called the PCR reads again in MiXCR, with one record for every CDR3 protein. The sample yields approximately 400,000 distinct CDR3 sequences, roughly 10% seen once. Here the sequenced sample was PBMCs from the stem cell graft donor, taken from the stem cell graft. These receptor sequences come from a human donor who donated a stem cell graft to a child with acute myeloid leukemia.

This clonotype was seen a handful of times. This chain uses TRBV4-1 with TRBJ2-1, with D perhaps TRBD2 (7 bases). From germline, CDR1 is MGHRA and CDR2 YSYEKL. CDR3 length: 13 residues. V lost 8 bases and J lost 6, with 14 bases in between. The chain's CDR3 is CASWAGASNEQFF. The CDR3 DNA reads TGCGCCAGCTGGGCGGGGGCGTCCAATGAGCAGTTCTTC.

This clonotype occurred a few times. This sequence joins TRBV20-1 and TRBJ2-7; D remains unclear. The CDR3 has 13 amino acids. Trimming took off 3 bases at V and 7 bases at J, with 16 bases between the two ends. Germline-derived CDR1 and CDR2 are DFQATT and SNEGSKA (reference sequence). In DNA, the CDR3 is TGCAGTGCTAGGCTCGCTCCTAAGTGGGAGCAGTACTTC. Its translation is CSARLAPKWEQYF.

This clonotype has just a few counts. This chain links TRBV12-3 or TRBV12-4 with TRBJ2-5, with D uncertain. V was shortened by 6 bases and J by 0 bases, with 8 bases between the two germline ends. This CDR3 has 13 residues. The DNA for the CDR3 is TGTGCCAGCAGGGAAGGGAACCAAGAGACCCAGTACTTC. Its translation is CASREGNQETQYF.

In its sample, this clonotype was seen a few times. The V call is TRBV13, the J call TRBJ2-1; TRBD2 agrees at 9 bases. The CDR3 covers 18 residues. CDR1 is PRHDT and CDR2 is FYEKMQ in the germline V gene (reference sequence). The V and J ends lost 5 bases and 7 bases, in that order; junction bases with no gene match: 18. CDR3 protein: CASSPSPISAGGGNEQFF. CDR3 sequence (DNA): TGTGCCAGCAGCCCGAGCCCTATCTCAGCGGGGGGTGGGAATGAGCAGTTCTTC.

Ten or more counts support this clonotype. The chain is built from TRBV5-1 and TRBJ2-2; D is uncertain. The CDR3 totals 18 residues. V was shortened by 0 bases and J by 4 bases, with 19 bases between the two germline ends. Germline lookup yields CDR1 SGHRS and CDR2 YFSETQ. This CDR3 reads CASSLARRLGRSTGELFF. CDR3 DNA: TGCGCCAGCAGCTTGGCGAGACGGTTAGGACGTTCCACCGGGGAGCTGTTTTTT. Variable domain in full (rest from reference TRBV5-1 and TRBJ2-2): KAGVTQTPRYLIKTRGQQVTLSCSPISGHRSVSWYQQTPGQGLQFLFEYFSETQRNKGNFPGRFSGRQFSNSRSEMNVSTLELGDSALYLCASSLARRLGRSTGELFFGEGSRLTVL.

This rearrangement joins TRBV20-1 to TRBJ2-1; TRBD2 might be the D (6 bases). This CDR3 is built from 15 residues. V was cut by 6 bases and J by 4 bases, with 19 bases left in between. CDR1 and CDR2 from the germline V gene are DFQATT and SNEGSKA (reference sequence). Written as DNA, the CDR3 is TGCAGTGCCCAAGCCCGACGGGGGATGTACAATGAGCAGTTCTTC. It specifies CSAQARRGMYNEQFF.

This clonotype was observed at least ten times. The chain carries TRBV7-2 and TRBJ2-1; the D is unclear. Deletions cut 5 bases from V and 5 bases from J, with 10 bases between. CDR1 and CDR2 from the germline V gene are SGHTA and FQGNSA. The CDR3 totals 13 residues. The CDR3 sequence: CASSPTRNNEQFF. The CDR3 coding sequence is TGTGCCAGCAGCCCAACTCGAAACAATGAGCAGTTCTTC. Full variable domain (remainder filled in from reference TRBV7-2 and TRBJ2-1): GAGVSQSPSNKVTEKGKDVELRCDPISGHTALYWYRQSLGQGLEFLIYFQGNSAPDKSGLPSDRFSAERTGGSVSTLTIQRTQQEDSAVYLCASSPTRNNEQFFGPGTRLTVL.

The V gene is TRBV4-1, the J gene TRBJ1-1, with D uncertain. There are 16 residues in the CDR3. Trimming removed 4 bases at V and 4 bases at J, with 19 bases between. Germline V gene data show CDR1 as MGHRA and CDR2 as YSYEKL. CDR3: CASSPPGWGSGTEAFF. The CDR3 DNA sequence: TGCGCCAGCAGCCCTCCCGGATGGGGTTCGGGCACTGAAGCTTTCTTT.

The V and J genes are TRBV5-1 and TRBJ2-3, with D possibly TRBD1 on 6 matching bases. There are 16 residues in the CDR3. Germline CDR1 is SGHRS and CDR2 is YFSETQ. V shed 2 bases and J shed 2 bases, with 15 bases lying between them. The CDR3: CASSFRPGQITDTQYF. The CDR3 coding sequence is TGCGCCAGCAGCTTTCGCCCGGGACAAATCACAGATACGCAGTATTTT.

Many counts were recorded for this clonotype. The rearrangement uses TRBV7-6 and TRBJ1-5; 9 bases agree with TRBD1. The CDR3 runs 20 residues. With 7 bases clipped from V and 0 bases from J, the junction kept 19 bases outside the gene matches. Per the germline V gene, CDR1 is SGHVS and CDR2 is FNYEAQ. In DNA, the CDR3 is TGTGCCAGCATCGACCCACGGTCAGACAGGGGGATAAATAGCAATCAGCCCCAGCATTTT. Its protein is CASIDPRSDRGINSNQPQHF.

This clonotype has only a few counts. The gene calls are TRBV7-8 and TRBJ2-1; D is uncertain. Looked up from germline, CDR1 is SGHVS and CDR2 is FQNEAQ. The CDR3 has 15 amino acids. Trimming removed 3 bases from V and 0 bases from J, with 9 bases in between. The CDR3 nucleotides read TGTGCCAGCAGCTTGACTCTGAGCTCCTACAATGAGCAGTTCTTC. Translated, it gives CASSLTLSSYNEQFF.

This clonotype has ten or more counts. J is TRBJ2-3 and V is TRBV29-1; TRBD2 matches 14 bases. After removal of 6 bases from V and 3 bases from J, the junction contained 8 bases not matched to a gene. The length of the CDR3 is 16 residues. From germline, CDR1 is SQVTM and CDR2 ANQGSEA. As DNA, the CDR3 is TGCAGCGTGGCGGGACGGACTAGCGGGAGGACAGATACGCAGTATTTT. Translating gives CSVAGRTSGRTDTQYF.

There are a few counts of this clonotype. The chain carries TRBV7-2 and TRBJ2-3, with TRBD2 matching over 9 bases. Germline CDR1 and CDR2: SGHTA and FQGNSA. This CDR3 spans 17 amino acids. The V gene end was trimmed by 3 bases and the J gene end by 1 base; junction bases not matched to a gene: 8. The CDR3 DNA follows: TGTGCCAGCAGCTTGTGGAGCGGGGGGTATGGCACAGATACGCAGTATTTT. Its protein is CASSLWSGGYGTDTQYF.

The gene calls are TRBV7-8 and TRBJ1-5, with 9 bases lining up with TRBD1. Germline V lookup: CDR1 SGHVS, CDR2 FQNEAQ. The J segment lost 7 bases and the V segment lost 5 bases, leaving 12 bases of the junction unmatched. The CDR3 spans 16 residues. CDR3 nucleotide sequence: TGTGCCAGCAGCCCGTATGTGCGACAGGGGGACCAGCCCCAGCATTTT. Residues: CASSPYVRQGDQPQHF.

The table lists this clonotype with a few counts. The chain couples TRBV18 to TRBJ2-1, with D maybe TRBD2 (6 bases). Deletions cut 5 bases from V and 0 bases from J, with 20 bases between. This CDR3 comprises 18 residues. Germline CDR1 reads KGHSH; CDR2 reads LQKENI. CDR3: CASSLLAAGSLSYNEQFF. In DNA form, the CDR3 reads TGTGCCAGCTCATTATTGGCAGCCGGGAGCCTCTCCTACAATGAGCAGTTCTTC.

This clonotype was seen ten or more times. The CDR3 reads CSVERGQYGYTF. The CDR3 DNA follows: TGCAGCGTTGAAAGGGGACAGTATGGCTACACCTTC. The genes are TRBV29-1 and TRBJ1-2, with 7 bases aligning to TRBD1. V dropped 2 bases and J dropped 5; count of bases not matched to a gene: 2. The germline gives CDR1 SQVTM, CDR2 ANQGSEA. The CDR3 totals 12 residues.

Many counts were recorded for this clonotype. V gene TRBV10-3 combines with J gene TRBJ1-1; D remains ambiguous. There are 14 residues in the CDR3. CDR1 is ENHRY, CDR2 SYGVKD, per germline. Trimming pared 2 bases from V and 1 base from J, leaving 8 bases between. The CDR3 region has the DNA TGTGCCATCAGTGAGGTTTTTAGGAACACTGAAGCTTTCTTT. This sequence encodes CAISEVFRNTEAFF.

There are many counts of this clonotype. The CDR3 reads CASSPVGSNQPQHF. In DNA, the CDR3 is TGTGCCAGCAGCCCCGTGGGCAGCAATCAGCCCCAGCATTTT. The chain has TRBV9 and TRBJ1-5; D gene ambiguous. Trimming shortened V by 4 bases and J by 1 base, and 9 bases separated the two germline ends. The length of the CDR3 is 14 residues. CDR1 and CDR2 from the germline V gene are SGDLS and YYNGEE.